These 13 T cell receptor beta chains were sequenced from one sample in a study of T cell repertoires and leukemia-associated antigens. TCRdb reanalysed the 5' RACE reads using MiXCR and keeps one entry per CDR3 protein. The sample lists roughly 10,000 distinct CDR3 sequences, 40% to 55% occurring once. These receptors are not linked to any known antigen. Material for sequencing was CD3+ T cells sorted from blood and cultured. Source of these receptors: a female donor in good health.

Points on this clonotype: A read error may produce the germline difference seen at one junction end. Here the CDR3 DNA reads TGTGCCACCAGCCAAGATATTAACTCAGATACGCAGTATTTT. This codes for CATSQDINSDTQYF. This sequence joins TRBV4-2 and TRBJ2-3; D is unclear. In germline, CDR1 is LGHNA, CDR2 YNFKEQ. The CDR3 extends over 14 amino acids.

There are a few counts of this clonotype. The chain employs TRBV5-1 and TRBJ2-7; possible D gene TRBD2, 6 bases. V was pared by 4 bases and J by 3 bases, with 17 bases between. The CDR3 loop spans 15 amino acids. In germline, CDR1 is SGHRS, CDR2 YFSETQ. The CDR3 sequence is CASSPLGTSYYEQYF. The DNA of the CDR3 is TGCGCCAGCAGCCCTCTGGGAACTAGCTACTACGAGCAGTACTTC.

The V call is TRBV3-1, the J call TRBJ1-5; D unclear. The CDR3 consists of 12 residues. CDR1 LGHDT and CDR2 YNNKEL come from the germline V gene (reference sequence). Trimming cost V 3 bases and J 6 bases, with 6 bases left between them. The CDR3 is CASSQASQPQHF. Written as DNA, the CDR3 is TGTGCCAGCAGCCAGGCGAGTCAGCCCCAGCATTTT.

The chain uses TRBV6-6 and TRBJ2-1; tentatively, D is TRBD1 (6 bases). This CDR3 comprises 12 residues. CDR1 MNHNY and CDR2 SVGAGI come from the germline V gene (reference sequence). V lost 4 bases and J lost 9, with 10 bases in between. CDR3 region: CASSFGTSEQFF. The CDR3 DNA follows: TGTGCCAGCAGTTTTGGGACATCTGAGCAGTTCTTC.

The chain carries TRBV6-6 and TRBJ2-5; D uncertain. Trimming cost V 4 bases and J 1 base, with 7 bases left between them. The CDR3 runs 13 residues. Germline loops: CDR1 MNHNY, CDR2 SVGAGI (reference sequence). CDR3 sequence (DNA): TGTGCCAGCAGTTCCACCCGCCAAGAGACCCAGTACTTC. Translated: CASSSTRQETQYF.

The gene calls are TRBV7-8 and TRBJ1-1; 10 bases are shared with TRBD1. Trimming took 3 bases from V and 4 from J; bases not matched to a gene: 11. The germline V gene encodes CDR1 SGHVS and CDR2 FQNEAQ. The CDR3 is 17 amino acids. The CDR3 loop is CASSFRGTGEEGTEAFF. The CDR3 nucleotides are TGTGCCAGCAGCTTCCGAGGGACAGGGGAAGAGGGCACTGAAGCTTTCTTT.

There are many counts of this clonotype. The rearrangement links TRBV4-3 to TRBJ2-7; 9 bases align to TRBD1. Losses at the gene ends were 3 bases for V and 2 bases for J; bases not matched to a gene: 2. The CDR3 has 14 amino acids. Germline V lookup: CDR1 LGHNA, CDR2 YSLEER. The CDR3 protein is CASSHGQGPYEQYF. The DNA for the CDR3 is TGCGCCAGCAGCCACGGACAGGGGCCCTACGAGCAGTACTTC.

This clonotype was recorded only once. This sequence joins TRBV11-2 and TRBJ2-1, with D hard to call. The V gene's germline CDR1 is SGHAT and CDR2 FQNNGV. Trimming removed 3 bases at V and 5 bases at J, with 5 bases between. CDR3 size: 12 residues. The CDR3 bases are TGTGCCAGCAGCTTCGCCAACAATGAGCAGTTCTTC. Amino acids: CASSFANNEQFF. Full variable domain (outside the CDR3, taken from reference TRBV11-2 and TRBJ2-1): EAGVAQSPRYKIIEKRQSVAFWCNPISGHATLYWYQQILGQGPKLLIQFQNNGVVDDSQLPKDRFSAERLKGVDSTLKIQPAKLEDSAVYLCASSFANNEQFFGPGTRLTVL.

CDR3 sequence (DNA): TGCAGTGCTAGATTGCCAAGCACTCGCACAGATACGCAGTATTTT. Translation: CSARLPSTRTDTQYF. The chain carries TRBV20-1 and TRBJ2-3; D remains ambiguous. CDR1 and CDR2 (germline): DFQATT, SNEGSKA (reference sequence). Deletions cut 2 bases from V and 1 base from J, with 13 bases between. The length of the CDR3 is 15 residues.

The chain employs TRBV4-1 and TRBJ2-5, with 8 bases lining up with TRBD1. The V segment lost 4 bases and the J segment 5 bases; nucleotides outside the gene matches: 9. CDR3 length equals 15 residues. The germline V gene encodes CDR1 MGHRA and CDR2 YSYEKL. CDR3 protein: CASSRMTGVWETQYF. The CDR3 nucleotides are TGCGCCAGCAGCCGCATGACAGGGGTTTGGGAGACCCAGTACTTC.

The rearrangement joins TRBV4-2 to TRBJ2-1; 9 bases agree with TRBD2. The ends lost 0 bases at V and 7 bases at J; junction bases unmatched: 7. The CDR3 sequence is 16 residues long. CDR1 LGHNA and CDR2 YNFKEQ come from the germline V gene. The DNA of the CDR3 is TGTGCCAGCAGCCAAGATGGCCTAGCGGGGATAAATGAGCAGTTCTTC. Protein sequence: CASSQDGLAGINEQFF.

This clonotype was counted only a few times. V and J are TRBV5-1 and TRBJ2-2; D is possibly TRBD1 or TRBD2 (5 bases each). V was cut by 2 bases and J by 4 bases, with 12 bases left in between. CDR1 and CDR2 (germline): SGHRS, YFSETQ. This CDR3 contains 15 residues. The CDR3, as DNA: TGCGCCAGCAGCTTAGCGGAAGGGACCACCGGGGAGCTGTTTTTT. This sequence encodes CASSLAEGTTGELFF.

The CDR3 bases are TGTGCCAGCAGTTTAAGAGTAAAGAGGGAGGGGATGAACACTGAAGCTTTCTTT. Translating it yields CASSLRVKREGMNTEAFF. This rearrangement joins TRBV27 to TRBJ1-1; TRBD1 is a possible D gene (5 bases). The V and J ends lost 2 bases and 0 bases respectively, with 19 bases between them. The CDR3 has 18 amino acids. Germline CDR1 reads MNHEY; CDR2 reads SMNVEV (reference sequence).